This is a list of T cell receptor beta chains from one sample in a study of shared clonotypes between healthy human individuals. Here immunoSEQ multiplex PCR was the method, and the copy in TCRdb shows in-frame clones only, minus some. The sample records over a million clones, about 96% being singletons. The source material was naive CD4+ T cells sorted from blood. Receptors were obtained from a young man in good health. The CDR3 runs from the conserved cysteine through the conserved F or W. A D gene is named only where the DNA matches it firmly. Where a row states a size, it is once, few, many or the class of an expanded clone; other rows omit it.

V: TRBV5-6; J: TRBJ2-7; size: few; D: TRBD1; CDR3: CASSLIRDRGLYEQYF; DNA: TGTGCCAGCAGCTTGATCCGGGACAGGGGGCTCTACGAGCAGTACTTC
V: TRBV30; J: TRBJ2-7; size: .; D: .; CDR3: CAWSVRSRLKAYEQYF; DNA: TGTGCCTGGAGTGTAAGGTCACGACTGAAGGCCTACGAGCAGTACTTC
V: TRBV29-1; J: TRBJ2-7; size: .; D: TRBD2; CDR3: CSVLVLAGVSYEQYF; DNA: TGCAGCGTCCTCGTCCTAGCGGGAGTTTCCTACGAGCAGTACTTC
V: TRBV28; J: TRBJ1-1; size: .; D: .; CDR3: CASSFRRGRLKNTEAFF; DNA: TGTGCCAGCAGTTTCAGGAGGGGCAGGCTGAAGAACACTGAAGCTTTCTTT
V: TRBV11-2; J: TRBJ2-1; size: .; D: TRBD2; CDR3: CASSLTASGSSNEQFF; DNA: TGTGCCAGCAGCTTAACCGCTAGCGGGAGTTCGAATGAGCAGTTCTTC
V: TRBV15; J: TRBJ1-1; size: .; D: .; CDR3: CATSRLREAFF; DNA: TGTGCCACCAGCAGACTACGTGAAGCTTTCTTT
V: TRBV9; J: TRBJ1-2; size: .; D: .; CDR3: CASSPPGRPNYGYTF; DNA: TGTGCCAGCAGCCCCCCCGGCCGGCCTAACTATGGCTACACCTTC
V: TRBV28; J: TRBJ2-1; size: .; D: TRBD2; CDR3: CASSFVAGVIQEQFF; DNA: TGTGCCAGCAGTTTCGTGGCGGGAGTTATCCAGGAGCAGTTCTTC
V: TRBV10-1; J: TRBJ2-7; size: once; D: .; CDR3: CASSGIAVGEQYF; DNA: TGCGCCAGCAGTGGAATTGCGGTAGGTGAGCAGTACTTC
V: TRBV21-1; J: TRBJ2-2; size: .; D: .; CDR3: CASSKAAPGELFF; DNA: TGTGCCAGCAGCAAAGCTGCACCCGGGGAGCTGTTTTTT
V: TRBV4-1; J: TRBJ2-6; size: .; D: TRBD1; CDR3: CASSQTDRGSGANVLTF; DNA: TGCGCCAGCAGCCAAACTGACAGGGGCTCTGGGGCCAACGTCCTGACTTTC
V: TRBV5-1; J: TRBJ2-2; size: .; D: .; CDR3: CASSLFTGELFF; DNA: TGCGCCAGCAGCTTATTCACCGGGGAGCTGTTTTTT
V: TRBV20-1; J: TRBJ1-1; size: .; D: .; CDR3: CSASLVTEAFF; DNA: TGCAGTGCTAGTTTGGTCACTGAAGCTTTCTTT
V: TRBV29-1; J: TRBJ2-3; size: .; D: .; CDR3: CSARPQVDTQYF; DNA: TGCAGCGCCCGGCCCCAAGTGGATACGCAGTATTTT
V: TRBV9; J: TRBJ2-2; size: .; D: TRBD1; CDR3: CASSVTGTGSRLFF; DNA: TGTGCCAGCAGCGTAACCGGGACAGGGTCCCGGCTGTTTTTT
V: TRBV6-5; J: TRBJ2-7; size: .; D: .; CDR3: CASNPAGQTFYEQYF; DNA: TGTGCCAGCAATCCCGCGGGACAGACATTCTACGAGCAGTACTTC
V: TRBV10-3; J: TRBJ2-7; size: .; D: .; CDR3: CAISDILPHEQYF; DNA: TGTGCCATCAGTGATATTTTACCCCACGAGCAGTACTTC
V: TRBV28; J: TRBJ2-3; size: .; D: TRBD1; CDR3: CASSPGQVTDTQYF; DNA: TGTGCCAGCAGTCCTGGACAGGTCACAGATACGCAGTATTTT
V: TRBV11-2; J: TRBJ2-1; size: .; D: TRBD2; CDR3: CASSSRTSGHEQFF; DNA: TGTGCCAGCAGCTCTAGGACTAGCGGACATGAGCAGTTCTTC
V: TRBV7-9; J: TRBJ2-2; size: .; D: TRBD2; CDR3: CASSPRGSGANTGELFF; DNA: TGTGCCAGCAGCCCCCGGGGGAGCGGGGCGAACACCGGGGAGCTGTTTTTT
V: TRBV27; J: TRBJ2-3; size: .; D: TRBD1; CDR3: CASSLGQGRDTQYF; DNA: TGTGCCAGCAGTTTAGGACAGGGGAGGGATACGCAGTATTTT
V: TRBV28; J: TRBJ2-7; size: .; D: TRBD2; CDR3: CASRTSGRNYEQYF; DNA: TGTGCCAGCAGGACTAGCGGTCGGAACTACGAGCAGTACTTC
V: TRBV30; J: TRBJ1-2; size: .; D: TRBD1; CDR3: CAWSPGTGNGYTF; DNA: TGTGCCTGGAGTCCCGGGACAGGGAATGGCTACACCTTC
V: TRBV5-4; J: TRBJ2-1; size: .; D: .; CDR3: CASSLPRDNEQFF; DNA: TGTGCCAGCAGCTTGCCCCGAGACAATGAGCAGTTCTTC
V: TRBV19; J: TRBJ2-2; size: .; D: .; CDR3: CASSHPRGGHTGELFF; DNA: TGTGCCAGTAGCCACCCCCGAGGAGGACACACCGGGGAGCTGTTTTTT
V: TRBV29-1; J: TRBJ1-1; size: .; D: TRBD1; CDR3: CSGRDRDDTEAFF; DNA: TGCAGCGGAAGGGACAGGGACGACACTGAAGCTTTCTTT
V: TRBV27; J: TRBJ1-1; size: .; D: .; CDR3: CASSWGARGGSSEAFF; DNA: TGTGCCAGCAGTTGGGGAGCAAGGGGGGGCTCCTCGGAAGCTTTCTTT
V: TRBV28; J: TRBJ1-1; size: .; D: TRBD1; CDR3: CASSSGGERTEAFF; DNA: TGTGCCAGCAGCTCAGGGGGAGAGAGGACTGAAGCTTTCTTT
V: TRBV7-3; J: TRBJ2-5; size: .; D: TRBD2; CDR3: CASSRVSGTQETQYF; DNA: TGTGCCAGCAGCCGGGTAAGCGGGACCCAAGAGACCCAGTACTTC
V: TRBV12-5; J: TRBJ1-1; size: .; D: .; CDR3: CASGLRPDTEAFF; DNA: TGTGCTAGTGGTTTGCGTCCGGACACTGAAGCTTTCTTT
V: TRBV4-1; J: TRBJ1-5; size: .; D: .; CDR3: CASSQDPFYPQHF; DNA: TGCGCCAGCAGCCAAGATCCCTTTTATCCCCAGCATTTT
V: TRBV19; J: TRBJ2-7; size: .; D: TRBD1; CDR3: CASSHPGQRNYEQYF; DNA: TGTGCCAGTAGCCACCCGGGACAGAGAAACTACGAGCAGTACTTC
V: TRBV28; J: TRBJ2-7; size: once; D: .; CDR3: CASSLGGYEQYF; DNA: TGTGCCAGCAGTTTGGGGGGATACGAGCAGTACTTC
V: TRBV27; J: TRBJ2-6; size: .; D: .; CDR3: CASRGRSEGANVLTF; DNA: TGTGCCAGCCGTGGGAGAAGTGAGGGGGCCAACGTCCTGACTTTC
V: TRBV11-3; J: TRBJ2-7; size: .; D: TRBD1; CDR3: CASSQGQGSEQYF; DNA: TGTGCCAGCAGCCAAGGACAGGGCTCCGAGCAGTACTTC
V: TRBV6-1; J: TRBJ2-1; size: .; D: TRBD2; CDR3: CASSGRTSGTSFEQFF; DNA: TGTGCCAGCAGTGGGAGGACTAGCGGGACCTCATTTGAGCAGTTCTTC
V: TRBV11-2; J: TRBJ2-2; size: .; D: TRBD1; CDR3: CASSFDRVGAGELFF; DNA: TGTGCCAGCAGCTTTGACAGGGTTGGGGCCGGGGAGCTGTTTTTT
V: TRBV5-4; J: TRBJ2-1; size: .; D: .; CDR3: CASSFSQGSYNEQFF; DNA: TGTGCCAGCAGCTTCTCCCAAGGGTCCTACAATGAGCAGTTCTTC
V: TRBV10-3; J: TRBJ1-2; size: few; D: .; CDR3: CAIREHGGSNYGYTF; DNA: TGTGCCATCAGGGAGCACGGGGGGTCAAACTATGGCTACACCTTC
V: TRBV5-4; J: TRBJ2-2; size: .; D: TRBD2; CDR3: CASSLGGAGGPVGELFF; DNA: TGTGCCAGCAGCTTGGGTGGTGCGGGAGGGCCCGTCGGGGAGCTGTTTTTT
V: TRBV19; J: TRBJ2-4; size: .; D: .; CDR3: CASSTAGRNIQYF; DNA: TGTGCCAGTAGTACCGCGGGGCGGAACATTCAGTACTTC
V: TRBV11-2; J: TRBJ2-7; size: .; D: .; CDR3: CASSLTRGGPDSYEQYF; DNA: TGTGCCAGCAGCTTGACAAGGGGGGGACCCGACTCCTACGAGCAGTACTTC
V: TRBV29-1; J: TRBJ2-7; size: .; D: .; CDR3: CSVCTKLTDEQYF; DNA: TGCAGCGTTTGTACGAAATTGACCGACGAGCAGTACTTC